The 10 T cell receptor beta chains presented below share a single source sample, sequenced in a study of blood T cell repertoires in COVID-19. Profiled with immunoSEQ multiplex PCR; TCRdb holds only in-frame clones, not every one. The profile shows about 77,000 clones, roughly four fifths of them singletons. Sequenced material: peripheral blood. These receptors came from a man between 65 and 79 years old with active or convalescent COVID-19.

The CDR3 spells CASSPWRESNYGYTF. The CDR3 region has the DNA TGTGCCAGTAGCCCCTGGCGGGAGTCTAACTATGGCTACACCTTC. The rearrangement joins TRBV19 to TRBJ1-2; D ambiguous. From germline, CDR1 is LNHDA and CDR2 SQIVND (reference sequence). CDR3 size: 15 residues. V shed 6 bases and J shed 0 bases, with 14 bases lying between them.

The rearrangement links TRBV5-4 to TRBJ1-2; D is uncertain. Trimming removed 0 bases from V and 6 bases from J, with 6 bases in between. The CDR3 has 12 residues. Germline V gene sequence: CDR1 SGHNT, CDR2 YYREEE (reference sequence). Here the CDR3 DNA reads TGTGCCAGCAGCTTGGACGGGAATGGCTACACCTTC. It codes for CASSLDGNGYTF.

V gene TRBV6-4 combines with J gene TRBJ1-1; 7 positions match TRBD1. The CDR3 has 14 residues. Per the germline V gene, CDR1 is MRHNA and CDR2 is SNTAGT. V lost 10 bases to trimming and J lost 1 base; unmatched junction nucleotides: 9. The CDR3 loop reads CANWEQGSNTEAFF. DNA of the CDR3: TGTGCCAACTGGGAACAGGGGTCGAACACTGAAGCTTTCTTT.

The count of this clone is one. This rearrangement joins TRBV29-1 to TRBJ2-3; 7 bases map to TRBD1. CDR1 is SQVTM, CDR2 ANQGSEA, per germline. This CDR3 region has 18 residues. Losses at the gene ends were 0 bases for V and 4 bases for J; bases not matched to a gene: 16. DNA for the CDR3: TGCAGCGTTGAAGACAGGGGACAGCGTAAGTTGGGGCCAGATACGCAGTATTTT. Translated, it gives CSVEDRGQRKLGPDTQYF.

V is TRBV9 and J is TRBJ2-1; no clear D gene. V was pared by 1 base and J by 8 bases, with 13 bases between. The CDR3 has 14 residues. CDR1 and CDR2 (germline): SGDLS, YYNGEE. CDR3 loop: CASSVPSNVDEQFF. DNA of the CDR3: TGTGCCAGCAGCGTACCCTCGAATGTAGATGAGCAGTTCTTC.

The chain carries TRBV19 and TRBJ2-1, with TRBD1 as a possible D gene (5 bases). CDR1 and CDR2 from the germline V gene are LNHDA and SQIVND (reference sequence). Trimming pared 3 bases from V and 1 base from J, leaving 13 bases between. The CDR3 sequence is 16 residues long. The CDR3 region has the DNA TGTGCCAGTAGTATCCAGGGCAGCCGATCCTACAATGAGCAGTTCTTC. Its protein product is CASSIQGSRSYNEQFF.

V usage is TRBV6-2 or TRBV6-3 and J usage is TRBJ1-2, with D unresolved. In germline, CDR1 is MNHEY, CDR2 SVGEGT. The CDR3 has 15 amino acids. Trimming took off 6 bases at V and 5 bases at J, with 19 bases between the two ends. CDR3 coding DNA: TGTGCCAGCAGCTCGCCCCATGAGGGCCCATATGGCTACACCTTC. Protein: CASSSPHEGPYGYTF.

This clone was seen at least ten times. Different DNA sequences within this sample yield the same CDR3. The chain uses TRBV5-1 and TRBJ2-3; 7 bases map to TRBD2. V lost 0 bases, J lost 1 base, and 5 bases stayed unmatched. In germline, CDR1 is SGHRS, CDR2 YFSETQ. This CDR3 contains 16 residues. Here the CDR3 DNA reads TGCGCCAGCAGCTTGGCAAGTCTAGCGGGCACAGATACGCAGTATTTT. It specifies CASSLASLAGTDTQYF.

This chain joins TRBV10-3 and TRBJ2-5; the D gene is possibly TRBD1 (6 bases). V was clipped by 10 bases and J by 1 base, with 13 bases between them. In germline, CDR1 is ENHRY, CDR2 SYGVKD. The CDR3 length is 13 residues. This CDR3 reads CATQGQLQETQYF. Here the CDR3 DNA reads TGTGCCACCCAGGGGCAGCTCCAAGAGACCCAGTACTTC.

The table lists this clone with a few counts. The chain is built from TRBV28 and TRBJ2-3, with a tentative D call TRBD2 (6 bases). Between the trimmed V and J ends, which lost 2 bases and 0 bases, there was a span of 6 bases. CDR1 is MDHEN, CDR2 SYDVKM, per germline. The CDR3 covers 14 residues. DNA for the CDR3: TGTGCCAGCAGTTTAGGGGGGAGCACAGATACGCAGTATTTT. Its translation is CASSLGGSTDTQYF.